Shown below are 5 T cell receptor beta chains from a single sample sequenced in a study of T cell responses to AZD1222 COVID-19 vaccine. TCRdb's copy holds only in-frame clones and misses some; the assay was immunoSEQ multiplex PCR. Of 150,000 to 200,000 clones listed, over 80% are singletons. The sample consisted of peripheral blood, taken on day 0 of AZD1222 vaccination. These receptors were collected from an adult in good health.

V and J are TRBV6-5 and TRBJ2-2; D is uncertain. With 7 bases removed from V and 8 bases from J, the gap between germline ends came to 8 bases. The germline gives CDR1 MNHEY, CDR2 SVGAGI. This CDR3 spans 11 amino acids. DNA of the CDR3: TGTGCCAGCAAGCTCACTGGGGAGCTGTTTTTT. This codes for CASKLTGELFF.

This sequence joins TRBV7-2 and TRBJ1-1, with 8 bases matching TRBD1. The CDR3 sequence is 15 residues long. The V gene end was trimmed by 3 bases and the J gene end by 4 bases; junction bases not matched to a gene: 7. The germline gives CDR1 SGHTA, CDR2 FQGNSA. The CDR3 nucleotides read TGTGCCAGCAGCTTGTCAGCAGGGGGCATCACTGAAGCTTTCTTT. Residues: CASSLSAGGITEAFF.

The genes are TRBV27 and TRBJ2-7; maybe TRBD1 (6 bases). Germline lookup yields CDR1 MNHEY and CDR2 SMNVEV (reference sequence). This CDR3 spans 15 amino acids. The V end was cut by 4 bases, the J end by 0 bases, with 13 bases between. The CDR3 coding sequence is TGTGCCAGCAGTTCCGCAGGGGTCCTCTCCTACGAGCAGTACTTC. Its protein is CASSSAGVLSYEQYF.

The V and J genes are TRBV4-3 and TRBJ2-7; D possibly uses TRBD1 or TRBD2 (5 bases each). The germline gives CDR1 LGHNA, CDR2 YSLEER. This CDR3 is built from 15 residues. The V end was cut by 8 bases, the J end by 7 bases, with 24 bases between. This CDR3 reads CASPTLQTGLREQYF. CDR3 DNA: TGCGCCAGCCCCACCCTCCAAACGGGGCTCCGGGAGCAGTACTTC.

The chain carries TRBV9 and TRBJ2-7; TRBD1 matches at 8 bases. The CDR3 is 14 residues long. Per germline, CDR1 SGDLS and CDR2 YYNGEE. V trimming: 4 bases; J trimming: 6 bases; junction bases outside the gene matches: 9. The CDR3 coding sequence is TGTGCCAGCAGCCCCAGGACAGGGTCAGGCGAGCAGTACTTC. Translating it yields CASSPRTGSGEQYF.